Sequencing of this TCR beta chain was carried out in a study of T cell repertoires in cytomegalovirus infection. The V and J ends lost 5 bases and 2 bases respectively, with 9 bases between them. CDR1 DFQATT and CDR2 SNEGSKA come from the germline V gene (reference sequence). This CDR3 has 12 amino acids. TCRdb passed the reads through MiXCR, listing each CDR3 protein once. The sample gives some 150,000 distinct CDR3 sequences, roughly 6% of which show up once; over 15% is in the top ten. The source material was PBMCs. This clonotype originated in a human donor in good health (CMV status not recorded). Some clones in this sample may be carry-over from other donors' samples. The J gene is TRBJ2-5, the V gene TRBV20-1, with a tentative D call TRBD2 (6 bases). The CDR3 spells CSALRGQETQYF. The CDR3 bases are TGCAGTGCTCTCCGGGGGCAAGAGACCCAGTACTTC.